Here is one TCR beta chain with its context. Its matching antigen is unknown. The CDR3 is made up of 13 amino acids. Germline V gene data show CDR1 as GTSNPN and CDR2 as SVGIG (reference sequence). V gave up 2 bases and J gave up 5 bases; unmatched junction bases: 5. This record comes from a study of OX40 agonist ivuxolimab in advanced cancers. Assay used: immunoSEQ multiplex PCR; TCRdb lists only in-frame clones, some missing. The sample has 70,000 to 90,000 clones; roughly 80% are singletons. Whole-study results and caveats: Nonresponders, in some cases, also had low normalized T-cell clonal expansion. Among the lowest peripheral clonal expansion occurred in 0.1-3.0 mg/kg partial responders.

Sample: CD4+ or CD8+ T cells sorted from blood, taken in a trial of the OX40 agonist ivuxolimab. This TCR was sampled from an adult with an advanced solid tumor such as melanoma, head and neck, liver or kidney cancer. The chain links TRBV30 to TRBJ2-7, with 8 bases identical to TRBD2. CDR3 nucleotide sequence: TGTGCCTGGAGTCCCGGGACTAGTAACGAGCAGTACTTC. Translation gives CAWSPGTSNEQYF.